A single sample gave rise to the 7 T cell receptor beta chains below, sequenced in a study of T cells in Graves' hyperthyroidism and ophthalmopathy. Amplification of TCR beta CDR3 regions was performed using RNA transcripts as template. TCR CDR3 regions were first amplified by RT-PCR with HTBI primers. TCRdb reprocessed the multiplex PCR reads with MiXCR, giving one entry per CDR3 protein. The sample lists some 440,000 distinct CDR3 sequences; less than 20% were seen once. The sequencing input was blood. These TCRs come from a woman younger than 35 with Graves' hyperthyroidism.

As for this clonotype: A much larger clonotype is one base distant, so this may be a read error. The gene calls are TRBV6-4 and TRBJ2-7; 11 positions match TRBD1. J gave up 5 bases and V 8 bases, and 11 bases lay outside the gene matches. The CDR3 consists of 15 residues. Germline V gives CDR1 MRHNA, CDR2 SNTAGT. The CDR3 sequence: CASVRTGTGGDEQYF. As DNA, the CDR3 is TGTGCCAGCGTTAGAACCGGGACAGGGGGTGACGAGCAGTACTTC.

The CDR3 region has the DNA TGTGCCAGTAGTATAGTAAGCAGGAACCAAGAGACCCAGTACTTC. Residues: CASSIVSRNQETQYF. V usage is TRBV19 and J usage is TRBJ2-5; D call uncertain. This CDR3 contains 15 residues. Trimming removed 1 base from V and 0 bases from J, with 9 bases in between. Looked up from germline, CDR1 is LNHDA and CDR2 is SQIVND (reference sequence).

This clonotype appeared many times. V usage is TRBV3-1 and J usage is TRBJ1-2, with 8 nucleotides matching TRBD1. With V trimmed by 5 bases and J by 4 bases, 15 bases remained unmatched. Germline V CDR1 and CDR2: LGHDT, YNNKEL (reference sequence). The CDR3 consists of 17 residues. The chain's CDR3 is CASSLSTLTGDSYGYTF. CDR3 nucleotide sequence: TGTGCCAGCAGCTTAAGCACTCTGACAGGGGACAGCTATGGCTACACCTTC. The full variable domain, rest sourced from reference TRBV3-1 and TRBJ1-2, is DTAVSQTPKYLVTQMGNDKSIKCEQNLGHDTMYWYKQDSKKFLKIMFSYNNKELIINETVPNRFSPKSPDKAHLNLHINSLELGDSAVYFCASSLSTLTGDSYGYTFGSGTRLTVV.

This clonotype has only a few counts. J is TRBJ2-2 and V is TRBV20-1; maybe TRBD2 (6 bases). Trimming removed 1 base from V and 5 bases from J, with 11 bases in between. CDR1 is DFQATT and CDR2 is SNEGSKA in the germline V gene (reference sequence). CDR3 length: 14 residues. CDR3 region: CSARAPGGTGELFF. Here the CDR3 DNA reads TGCAGTGCTAGAGCTCCCGGAGGGACCGGGGAGCTGTTTTTT.

This clonotype was seen a handful of times. The chain carries TRBV7-9 and TRBJ2-3; 8 positions match TRBD1. There are 15 residues in the CDR3. Per the germline V gene, CDR1 is SEHNR and CDR2 is FQNEAQ (reference sequence). The junction had 6 bases not matched to a gene; V was cut back by 5 bases and J by 2 bases. The CDR3 loop reads CASSTTGDPTDTQYF. In nucleotides, the CDR3 is TGTGCCAGCAGCACGACAGGGGACCCCACAGATACGCAGTATTTT.

This clonotype was counted ten times or more. The gene calls are TRBV9 and TRBJ2-7; D gene unclear. V lost 0 bases to trimming and J lost 4 bases, with 17 bases between them. CDR3 length: 16 residues. Germline V gene data show CDR1 as SGDLS and CDR2 as YYNGEE. The CDR3 region has the DNA TGTGCCAGCAGCGTAGAACCCAACAGAGCTTTGTACGAGCAGTACTTC. This encodes CASSVEPNRALYEQYF. Full variable domain (missing parts from reference TRBV9 and TRBJ2-7): DSGVTQTPKHLITATGQRVTLRCSPRSGDLSVYWYQQSLDQGLQFLIQYYNGEERAKGNILERFSAQQFPDLHSELNLSSLELGDSALYFCASSVEPNRALYEQYFGPGTRLTVT.

This clonotype showed up many times. The chain carries TRBV2 and TRBJ1-2; TRBD1 aligns across 8 bases. The CDR3 totals 14 residues. In germline, CDR1 is SNHLY, CDR2 FYNNEI. The J segment lost 4 bases and the V segment lost 6 bases, leaving 7 bases of the junction unmatched. In DNA form, the CDR3 reads TGTGCCAGCAGGGAGACAGGGGAGGGCTATGGCTACACCTTC. Amino acid sequence: CASRETGEGYGYTF.